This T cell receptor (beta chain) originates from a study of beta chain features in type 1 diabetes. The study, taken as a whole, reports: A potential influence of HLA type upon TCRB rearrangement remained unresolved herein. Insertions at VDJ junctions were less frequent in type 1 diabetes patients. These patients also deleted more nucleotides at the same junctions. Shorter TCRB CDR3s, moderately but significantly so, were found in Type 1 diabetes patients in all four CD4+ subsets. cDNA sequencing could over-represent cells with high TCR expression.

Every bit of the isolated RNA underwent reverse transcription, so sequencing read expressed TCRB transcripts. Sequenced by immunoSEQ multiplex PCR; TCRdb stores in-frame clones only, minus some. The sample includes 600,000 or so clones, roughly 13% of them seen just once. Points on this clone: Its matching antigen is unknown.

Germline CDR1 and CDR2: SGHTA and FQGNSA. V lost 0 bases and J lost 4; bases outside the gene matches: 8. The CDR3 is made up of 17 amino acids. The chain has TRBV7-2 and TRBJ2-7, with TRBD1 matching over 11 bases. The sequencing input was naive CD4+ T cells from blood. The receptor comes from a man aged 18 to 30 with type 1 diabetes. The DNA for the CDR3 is TGTGCCAGCAGCTTAGCTGGGACCGGGACAGGGGGGTACGAGCAGTACTTC. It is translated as CASSLAGTGTGGYEQYF.